One and the same sample provided the 18 T cell receptor beta chains below, sequenced in a study of blood T cell repertoires in COVID-19 (dated by TCRdb to about 2020). Libraries were made using the immunoSEQ multiplex PCR assay. Sourced from immuneACCESS, this table was stored by TCRdb with only in-frame sequences that have V and J called. A share of the clones is absent; for the studies checked, an unresolved V gene accounts for under half, and the remainder has no known explanation. In all, the sample holds 50,000 to 75,000 clones, and about 75% of those were seen once. 50% of the sample rests with the top ten. Sequencing was performed on peripheral blood. Every receptor here comes from a woman at least 80 years old with acute or convalescent COVID-19.

CDR3: CASSFQVSGANVLTF. CDR3 bases: TGTGCCAGCAGCTTCCAGGTCTCTGGGGCCAACGTCCTGACTTTC. The V call is TRBV11-2, the J call TRBJ2-6, with D uncertain. This CDR3 has 15 amino acids. Trimming took off 3 bases at V and 0 bases at J, with 6 bases between the two ends. Germline CDR1 reads SGHAT; CDR2 reads FQNNGV.

The genes are TRBV4-2 and TRBJ1-1; D is undetermined. This CDR3 has 13 residues. In germline, CDR1 is LGHNA, CDR2 YNFKEQ. Trimming removed 1 base from V and 7 bases from J, with 10 bases in between. The CDR3, as DNA: TGTGCCAGCAGCCAAGGGTGGGCCGGTGAAGCTTTCTTT. As protein: CASSQGWAGEAFF.

The rearrangement uses TRBV2 and TRBJ1-1; a possible D gene is TRBD1 (6 bases). The germline gives CDR1 SNHLY, CDR2 FYNNEI. This CDR3 is built from 14 residues. V was cut by 5 bases and J by 5 bases, with 15 bases left in between. The CDR3 nucleotides are TGTGCCAGCAGTTTCAGGGGCGGTCAGACTGAAGCTTTCTTT. Amino acid sequence: CASSFRGGQTEAFF.

CDR3 protein: CATSGQSFEQYF. CDR3 bases: TGTGCCACCAGCGGACAGAGTTTTGAGCAGTACTTC. This rearrangement joins TRBV24-1 to TRBJ2-7; possibly TRBD1 for D (6 bases). Germline V gene data show CDR1 as KGHDR and CDR2 as SFDVKD. Trimming cost V 7 bases and J 7 bases, with 13 bases left between them. CDR3 size: 12 residues.

The genes are TRBV29-1 and TRBJ1-3; a weak D match, TRBD1 (6 bases). Germline V CDR1 and CDR2: SQVTM, ANQGSEA. Trimming removed 6 bases from V and 6 bases from J, with 15 bases in between. The CDR3 extends over 13 amino acids. Here the CDR3 DNA reads TGCAGCGTACGGGGCAGGGGAGAAAACACCATATATTTT. Amino acid sequence: CSVRGRGENTIYF.

V and J are TRBV5-1 and TRBJ1-1; possibly TRBD1 for D (6 bases). V dropped 4 bases and J dropped 0 bases, with 10 bases sitting between them. The CDR3 has 14 amino acids. Germline-derived CDR1 and CDR2 are SGHRS and YFSETQ. CDR3 bases: TGCGCCAGCAGCCGCGGACAGTTGAACACTGAAGCTTTCTTT. The encoded protein is CASSRGQLNTEAFF.

The genes are TRBV5-1 and TRBJ2-3; 8 nucleotides align to TRBD1. Germline CDR1 SGHRS, CDR2 YFSETQ. J gave up 2 bases and V 0 bases, and 2 bases lay outside the gene matches. CDR3 length equals 15 residues. CDR3 amino acids: CASSLVGQATDTQYF. CDR3 coding DNA: TGCGCCAGCAGCTTGGTGGGACAGGCCACAGATACGCAGTATTTT. Filled out from reference TRBV5-1 and TRBJ2-3, the complete variable domain reads KAGVTQTPRYLIKTRGQQVTLSCSPISGHRSVSWYQQTPGQGLQFLFEYFSETQRNKGNFPGRFSGRQFSNSRSEMNVSTLELGDSALYLCASSLVGQATDTQYFGPGTRLTVL.

This clone was observed at least ten times. The genes are TRBV28 and TRBJ1-3; D perhaps matches TRBD1 (6 bases). Trimming pared 6 bases from V and 1 base from J, leaving 10 bases between. The CDR3 spans 14 residues. CDR1 and CDR2 (germline): MDHEN, SYDVKM. The CDR3 coding sequence is TGTGCCAGCAGGGACAGCATTTCTGGAAACACCATATATTTT. It yields the protein CASRDSISGNTIYF. Filled out from reference TRBV28 and TRBJ1-3, the complete variable domain reads DVKVTQSSRYLVKRTGEKVFLECVQDMDHENMFWYRQDPGLGLRLIYFSYDVKMKEKGDIPEGYSVSREKKERFSLILESASTNQTSMYLCASRDSISGNTIYFGEGSWLTVV.

The chain carries TRBV5-5 and TRBJ1-2; D unclear. The CDR3 loop spans 12 amino acids. CDR1 is SGHKS, CDR2 YYEKEE, per germline (reference sequence). Between the trimmed V and J ends, which lost 3 bases and 6 bases, there was a span of 9 bases. DNA for the CDR3: TGTGCCAGCAGCTCGACTTTCAATGGCTACACCTTC. As protein: CASSSTFNGYTF. The variable domain in full, completed from reference TRBV5-5 and TRBJ1-2, reads DAGVTQSPTHLIKTRGQQVTLRCSPISGHKSVSWYQQVLGQGPQFIFQYYEKEERGRGNFPDRFSARQFPNYSSELNVNALLLGDSALYLCASSSTFNGYTFGSGTRLTVV.

The CDR3 nucleotides read TGTGCCATCAGTGAGCCCGTAGAATACAATGAGCAGTTCTTC. This encodes CAISEPVEYNEQFF. The chain recombines TRBV10-3 with TRBJ2-1; no clear D. V was clipped by 2 bases and J by 4 bases, with 9 bases between them. Germline-derived CDR1 and CDR2 are ENHRY and SYGVKD. The CDR3 is made up of 14 amino acids.

The chain uses TRBV9 and TRBJ2-7, with TRBD2 identical over 12 bases. V shed 3 bases, J shed 7 bases, and the junction held 5 bases outside the gene matches. Germline V gene lookup returns CDR1 SGDLS and CDR2 YYNGEE. The CDR3 runs 14 residues. CDR3 coding DNA: TGTGCCAGCAGCGCGACTAGCGGGAGCATGGAGCAGTACTTC. Residues: CASSATSGSMEQYF.

V is TRBV5-3 and J is TRBJ1-6; maybe TRBD1 (5 bases). TRBV5-3 is designated an ORF whose function remains uncertain. The CDR3 loop spans 16 amino acids. Trimming removed 2 bases from V and 1 base from J, with 10 bases in between. CDR3 sequence: CARSFPGTSYNSPLHF. The CDR3 bases are TGTGCCAGAAGCTTCCCAGGGACTTCCTATAATTCACCCCTCCACTTT.

This chain uses TRBV30 with TRBJ1-5; possibly TRBD1 for D (5 bases). The germline V gene encodes CDR1 GTSNPN and CDR2 SVGIG (reference sequence). Trimming took off 0 bases at V and 4 bases at J, with 7 bases between the two ends. This CDR3 contains 13 residues. CDR3: CAWSVQENQPQHF. In DNA, the CDR3 is TGTGCCTGGAGTGTACAGGAGAATCAGCCCCAGCATTTT.

This clone was found once. The V gene is TRBV30, the J gene TRBJ1-1, with a tentative D call TRBD1 (6 bases). Between the trimmed V and J ends, which lost 5 bases and 4 bases, there was a span of 14 bases. This CDR3 is 13 amino acids long. Germline V gene data show CDR1 as GTSNPN and CDR2 as SVGIG (reference sequence). Here the CDR3 reads CAWETGQGTEAFF. The CDR3 nucleotides read TGTGCCTGGGAGACAGGTCAGGGCACTGAAGCTTTCTTT.

The V gene is TRBV4-1, the J gene TRBJ2-7; TRBD1 might be the D (6 bases). The CDR3 contains 14 residues. CDR1 and CDR2 from the germline V gene are MGHRA and YSYEKL. Trimming left V 0 bases short and J 2 bases short, with 8 bases between. CDR3 amino acids: CASSQDGTTYEQYF. The DNA of the CDR3 is TGCGCCAGCAGCCAAGATGGGACAACCTACGAGCAGTACTTC.

V is TRBV6-2 or TRBV6-3 and J is TRBJ2-3, with 11 nucleotides matching TRBD2. There are 19 residues in the CDR3. Germline lookup yields CDR1 MNHEY and CDR2 SVGEGT. The V and J ends lost 2 bases and 3 bases, in that order; junction bases with no gene match: 13. The CDR3 loop reads CASSYAVAGGFRRTDTQYF. CDR3 bases: TGTGCCAGCAGTTACGCGGTAGCGGGAGGGTTCCGGCGGACAGATACGCAGTATTTT.

The rearrangement joins TRBV18 to TRBJ2-5, with 11 positions matching TRBD2. CDR3 size: 17 residues. Per the germline V gene, CDR1 is KGHSH and CDR2 is LQKENI. The V gene end was trimmed by 3 bases and the J gene end by 0 bases; junction bases not matched to a gene: 6. DNA of the CDR3: TGTGCCAGCTCACCGGTAGCGGGAGGGCCCGACCAAGAGACCCAGTACTTC. Encoded protein: CASSPVAGGPDQETQYF.

The CDR3 region is CASSLGQGHGYTF. CDR3 sequence (DNA): TGTGCCAGCAGCTTGGGACAGGGTCATGGCTACACCTTC. The chain joins TRBV7-9 to TRBJ1-2, with 9 bases lining up with TRBD1. Per the germline V gene, CDR1 is SEHNR and CDR2 is FQNEAQ (reference sequence). Trimming at V came to 3 bases and at J to 6 bases, leaving 2 bases not matched to a gene. This CDR3 is 13 amino acids long.